The 2 T cell receptor beta chains below come from one sample, sequenced in a study of PD-L1 blockade in urothelial cancer. The protocol was immunoSEQ multiplex PCR, while the TCRdb copy is restricted to in-frame clones and leaves out a portion. The data hold about 50,000 clones, with 70% to 90% observed a single time. Sample: PBMCs, taken around atezolizumab (anti-PD-L1) treatment. Source of these receptors: a man in his sixties with urothelial cancer.

This rearrangement joins TRBV18 to TRBJ2-7; maybe TRBD1 (6 bases). The CDR3 runs 15 residues. Germline values: CDR1 KGHSH, CDR2 LQKENI. Trimming left V 4 bases short and J 6 bases short, with 19 bases between. CDR3 region: CASSRTGLGDREQYF. CDR3 bases: TGTGCCAGCTCACGAACAGGGCTTGGAGACCGCGAGCAGTACTTC. The whole variable domain, remainder taken from reference TRBV18 and TRBJ2-7, is NAGVMQNPRHLVRRRGQEARLRCSPMKGHSHVYWYRQLPEEGLKFMVYLQKENIIDESGMPKERFSAEFPKEGPSILRIQQVVRGDSAAYFCASSRTGLGDREQYFGPGTRLTVT.

CDR3 in amino acids: CASSLLLAGPQETQYF. CDR3 bases: TGTGCCAGCTCACTCCTACTAGCGGGGCCCCAAGAGACCCAGTACTTC. The rearrangement joins TRBV18 to TRBJ2-5, with 10 bases that match TRBD2. Looked up from germline, CDR1 is KGHSH and CDR2 is LQKENI. The CDR3 is made up of 16 amino acids. J lost 1 base, V lost 4 bases, and 6 bases had no gene match.